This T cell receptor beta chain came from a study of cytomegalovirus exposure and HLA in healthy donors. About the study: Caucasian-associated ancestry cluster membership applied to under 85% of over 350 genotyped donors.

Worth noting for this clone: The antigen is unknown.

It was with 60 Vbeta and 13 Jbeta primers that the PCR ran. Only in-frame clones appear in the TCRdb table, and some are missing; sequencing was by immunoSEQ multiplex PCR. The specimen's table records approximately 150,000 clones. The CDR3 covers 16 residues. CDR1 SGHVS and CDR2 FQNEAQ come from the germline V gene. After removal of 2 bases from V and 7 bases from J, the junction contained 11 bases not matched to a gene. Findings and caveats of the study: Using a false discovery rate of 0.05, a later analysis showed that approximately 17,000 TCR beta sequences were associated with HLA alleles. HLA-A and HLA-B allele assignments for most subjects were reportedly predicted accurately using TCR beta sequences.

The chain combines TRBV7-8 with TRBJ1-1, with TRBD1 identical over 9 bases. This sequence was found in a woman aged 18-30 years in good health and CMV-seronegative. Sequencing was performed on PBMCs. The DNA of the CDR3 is TGTGCCAGCAGCTTAACAGGGGGCCGGCAAAATGATGAAGCTTTCTTT. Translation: CASSLTGGRQNDEAFF.